This T cell receptor (beta chain) comes out of a study of T-cell memory formation after mild COVID-19. Across the study: Most TCR clusters belonged to a single donor.

V lost 5 bases and J lost 2, with 11 bases in between. This CDR3 is 13 amino acids long. From germline, CDR1 is DFQATT and CDR2 SNEGSKA (reference sequence). There are a few counts of this clonotype. Its antigen is unidentified. General observations from the study: The study detected some responding clones in pre-infection memory, suggesting cross-reactive memory joined. CD4+ contracting clones lay mainly in CM and EM, CD8+ ones in EMRA.

After 5'RACE with constant-segment primers, TCR alpha and TCR beta cDNA libraries carrying sample barcodes and UMIs were obtained. TCRdb re-analysed the 5' RACE reads in MiXCR, keeping a single row per CDR3 protein. The sample yields under 50,000 distinct CDR3 sequences, 25% to 30% seen once. The chain recombines TRBV20-1 with TRBJ2-3, with D possibly being TRBD1 or TRBD2 (5 bases each). The sample consisted of PBMCs or a T cell subset sorted from them (not recorded which). The sequence derives from a man in his late teens or twenties who had mild COVID-19 (a few samples of this study predate the infection). Cell type and time point are not known. CDR3 region: CSAEVGATDTQYF. As DNA, the CDR3 is TGCAGTGCTGAGGTCGGGGCCACAGATACGCAGTATTTT.